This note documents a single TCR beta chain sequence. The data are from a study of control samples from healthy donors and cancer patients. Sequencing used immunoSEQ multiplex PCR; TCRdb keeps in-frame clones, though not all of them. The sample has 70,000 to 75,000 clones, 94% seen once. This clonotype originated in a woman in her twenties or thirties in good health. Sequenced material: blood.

The CDR3 region is CASSIPSMNTEAFF. The CDR3 nucleotides read TGTGCCAGTAGTATTCCCTCGATGAACACTGAAGCTTTCTTT. The V and J genes are TRBV19 and TRBJ1-1, with D uncertain. The germline CDR1 and CDR2 sequences are LNHDA and SQIVND (reference sequence). There are 14 residues in the CDR3. V shed 3 bases and J shed 0 bases, with 8 bases lying between them.